These T cell receptor beta chains were read from a single sample in a study of metastatic and nonmetastatic thyroid tumors. TCRdb ran MiXCR on the PCR reads. The sample includes 15,000 to 20,000 clones, about 30% seen only once; the top ten take roughly 13%. What was sequenced was tumor tissue. These receptors came from a male donor with papillary thyroid cancer or a benign thyroid nodule (not recorded which). Some clones in this sample may be carry-over from other donors' samples. Both conserved end residues are part of each CDR3. Each record gives: J gene, D gene, V gene, clone size, CDR3 protein, CDR3 DNA. A D gene is named only where the DNA matches it firmly. The size entry is marked missing in some rows and otherwise reads once, few, many or a size class.

TRBJ1-1 - TRBV7-9 many CASSLARGTPEAFF TGTGCCAGCAGCTTAGCTAGAGGGACCCCCGAAGCTTTCTTT
TRBJ1-4 - TRBV5-8 - CASPPGDEKLFF TGTGCCAGCCCCCCTGGAGATGAAAAACTGTTTTTT
TRBJ2-7 - TRBV11-2 - CASSLEPGLKSEQYF TGTGCCAGCAGCTTAGAACCAGGGCTGAAAAGCGAGCAGTACTTC
TRBJ1-1 - TRBV12-3/TRBV12-4 - CASISRSGVNTEAFF TGTGCCAGCATCTCAAGGTCTGGGGTTAACACTGAAGCTTTCTTT
TRBJ2-5 - TRBV6-5 - CASSSSKTGNSGPQYF TGTGCCAGCAGTTCTTCCAAAACAGGGAATTCGGGACCCCAGTACTTC
TRBJ1-6 TRBD1 TRBV28 few CASSLTGNSPLHF TGTGCCAGCAGTCTGACAGGGAATTCACCCCTCCACTTT
TRBJ1-1 - TRBV29-1 - CSVEFTGMNTEAFF TGCAGCGTTGAATTTACAGGAATGAACACTGAAGCTTTCTTT
TRBJ1-1 - TRBV5-1 - CASSTELNTEAFF TGCGCCAGCAGCACCGAGCTGAACACTGAAGCTTTCTTT
TRBJ2-7 - TRBV24-1 many CATSDLPGTYPYEQYF TGTGCCACCAGTGATTTGCCGGGGACCTATCCCTACGAGCAGTACTTC
TRBJ2-2 - TRBV7-2 - CASSPLGVGELFF TGTGCCAGCAGCCCCCTGGGAGTCGGGGAGCTGTTTTTT
TRBJ2-7 TRBD1 TRBV11-3 medium-sized CASSLGGETGRYEQYF TGTGCCAGCAGCCTAGGAGGAGAGACAGGGCGGTACGAGCAGTACTTC
TRBJ1-5 - TRBV6-6 many CASSYAKDQPQHF TGTGCCAGCAGTTACGCGAAGGACCAGCCCCAGCATTTT
TRBJ1-6 - TRBV30 - CGWSVQSNSPLHF TGTGGCTGGAGTGTACAGAGTAATTCACCCCTCCACTTT
TRBJ2-3 - TRBV20-1 once CSASLTDTQYF TGCAGTGCTAGTTTAACAGATACGCAGTATTTT
TRBJ1-1 TRBD1 TRBV5-1 - CASSRAGTGMNTEAFF TGCGCCAGCAGCCGTGCCGGGACAGGGATGAACACTGAAGCTTTCTTT
TRBJ1-2 - TRBV12-3/TRBV12-4 few CASSLRADYGYTF TGTGCCAGCAGTTTAAGGGCCGACTATGGCTACACCTTC
TRBJ1-1 - TRBV11-3 many CASSLSGENTEAFF TGTGCCAGCAGCTTATCGGGGGAGAACACTGAAGCTTTCTTT
TRBJ1-2 - TRBV30 - CAWMRGAGDYGYTF TGTGCCTGGATGCGGGGGGCCGGGGACTATGGCTACACCTTC
TRBJ2-7 - TRBV6-1 many CASTDHDYEQYF TGTGCCAGCACAGACCATGACTACGAGCAGTACTTC
TRBJ2-1 TRBD2 TRBV6-6 - CASSYSSGIYEQFF TGTGCCAGCAGTTATTCTAGCGGGATATATGAGCAGTTCTTC
TRBJ2-1 TRBD2 TRBV20-1 medium-sized CSARPTGTSVEQFF TGCAGTGCTAGGCCAACCGGGACTAGCGTTGAGCAGTTCTTC
TRBJ2-7 TRBD1 TRBV9 few CASSVGQGGYEQYF TGTGCCAGCAGCGTCGGACAGGGAGGCTACGAGCAGTACTTC
TRBJ1-2 - TRBV28 many CASRATWQQSYGYTF TGTGCCAGCAGGGCCACGTGGCAACAAAGCTATGGCTACACCTTC
TRBJ1-4 - TRBV13 - CASNSSGTHEKLYF TGTGCCAGCAACTCCTCCGGGACACATGAAAAACTGTATTTT
TRBJ2-5 TRBD1 TRBV7-8 - CASSGALQTGQETQYF TGTGCCAGCAGCGGAGCCCTACAGACAGGGCAGGAGACCCAGTACTTC
TRBJ2-7 - TRBV7-9 few CASSNRIPYEQYF TGTGCCAGCAGCAACCGGATCCCCTACGAGCAGTACTTC
TRBJ2-5 TRBD2 TRBV30 - CAWRELAGVRETQYF TGTGCCTGGAGGGAACTAGCGGGAGTAAGGGAGACCCAGTACTTC
TRBJ1-1 - TRBV7-3 once CASSLSGYTEAFF TGTGCCAGCAGCTTAAGCGGGTACACTGAAGCTTTCTTT
TRBJ2-1 - TRBV5-1 few CASSLDLFNEQFF TGCGCCAGCAGCTTGGATCTTTTCAATGAGCAGTTCTTC
TRBJ2-5 - TRBV29-1 many CSVEREAGETQYF TGCAGCGTTGAGAGGGAGGCAGGGGAGACCCAGTACTTC
TRBJ2-5 - TRBV10-2 many CASSEREQETQYF TGCGCCAGCAGTGAGCGGGAGCAAGAGACCCAGTACTTC
TRBJ1-2 - TRBV30 - CAWRVRGARGYGYTF TGTGCCTGGAGGGTCCGGGGGGCGCGCGGCTATGGCTACACCTTC
TRBJ2-1 - TRBV20-1 once CTARDTSAYNEQFF TGCACTGCTAGAGACACCTCAGCGTACAATGAGCAGTTCTTC
TRBJ1-5 - TRBV29-1 - CSVGPIRVSSNQPQHF TGCAGCGTTGGACCCATCAGGGTGAGTAGCAATCAGCCCCAGCATTTT
TRBJ2-2 - TRBV6-1 few CASSGGSTGELFF TGTGCCAGCAGTGGGGGGTCCACCGGGGAGCTGTTTTTT
TRBJ1-2 TRBD1 TRBV19 medium-sized CASSRQGPNYGYTF TGTGCCAGTAGTAGACAGGGACCCAACTATGGCTACACCTTC
TRBJ1-3 TRBD1 TRBV11-2 once CASSSSTGATGNTIYF TGTGCCAGCAGCTCCTCGACAGGGGCAACTGGAAACACCATATATTTT
TRBJ2-2 - TRBV11-2 many CASSLKPGNTGELFF TGTGCCAGCAGTCTAAAGCCGGGGAACACCGGGGAGCTGTTTTTT
TRBJ2-3 TRBD2 TRBV2 many CASSATSGRDTQYF TGTGCCAGCAGTGCAACTAGCGGGAGGGATACGCAGTATTTT
TRBJ2-7 - TRBV18 once CASSPETTEMTMEQYF TGTGCCAGCTCCCCCGAAACCACCGAAATGACCATGGAGCAGTACTTC
TRBJ1-1 TRBD1 TRBV20-1 many CSARRQGTVTEAFF TGCAGTGCTAGAAGACAGGGGACGGTCACTGAAGCTTTCTTT
TRBJ1-6 - TRBV11-1 - CASSLSSSPPLHF TGTGCCAGCAGCTTAAGCAGCAGCCCACCCCTCCACTTT
TRBJ2-5 - TRBV28 once CASSASSGQETQYF TGTGCCAGCAGTGCGAGTAGCGGCCAAGAGACCCAGTACTTC
TRBJ2-7 TRBD2 TRBV12-3/TRBV12-4 many CASSLIGTSGNLYF TGTGCCAGCAGTTTAATCGGGACTAGCGGGAATCTGTACTTC
TRBJ2-1 TRBD2 TRBV11-1 - CASIISGSSPNEQFF TGTGCCAGCATTATAAGCGGGAGCTCCCCCAATGAGCAGTTCTTC
TRBJ1-5 - TRBV19 once CAISGWARSNQPQHF TGCGCCATTAGTGGGTGGGCCCGGAGCAATCAGCCCCAGCATTTT
TRBJ1-6 - TRBV12-3/TRBV12-4 few CASTDRSYNSPLHF TGTGCCAGCACCGACAGGTCCTATAATTCACCCCTCCACTTT
TRBJ2-3 - TRBV20-1 - CSANYLGNGKRTDTQYF TGCAGCGCTAACTACTTGGGGAACGGAAAGAGGACAGATACGCAGTATTTT
TRBJ2-1 - TRBV12-5 medium-sized CASGLVLLGPLISSSYNEQFF TGTGCTAGTGGTTTGGTACTTTTAGGACCTCTAATTTCAAGCTCCTACAATGAGCAGTTCTTC
TRBJ2-3 TRBD1 TRBV27 many CASSSKTRGPRDTQYF TGTGCCAGCAGTTCCAAAACCAGGGGGCCAAGGGATACGCAGTATTTT
TRBJ2-5 TRBD2 TRBV3-1 - CASSYGTSVQETQYF TGTGCCAGCAGCTACGGGACTAGCGTACAAGAGACCCAGTACTTC
TRBJ2-3 - TRBV2 many CASSEAGPRTDTQYF TGTGCCAGCAGTGAGGCCGGACCGCGCACAGATACGCAGTATTTT
TRBJ2-7 - TRBV10-1 - CASSELGRREQYF TGCGCCAGCAGTGAGTTAGGACGGCGGGAGCAGTACTTC
TRBJ2-3 TRBD2 TRBV5-1 many CASSLFLGTAGTSGTDTQYF TGCGCCAGCAGCTTGTTTTTAGGGACAGCAGGGACTAGCGGCACAGATACGCAGTATTTT
TRBJ1-1 - TRBV7-3 many CASKQGSLAEAFF TGTGCCAGCAAACAGGGTAGTTTGGCTGAAGCTTTCTTT
TRBJ2-4 - TRBV20-1 many CSARGQTAKNIQYF TGCAGTGCTAGAGGACAGACAGCCAAAAACATTCAGTACTTC
TRBJ2-1 - TRBV12-3/TRBV12-4 - CASSLGSEAYNEQFF TGTGCCAGCAGTTTGGGTTCAGAGGCTTACAATGAGCAGTTCTTC
TRBJ1-5 - TRBV4-1 few CASSQDPGQPQHF TGCGCCAGCAGCCAAGATCCAGGTCAGCCCCAGCATTTT